This T cell receptor beta chain was sequenced during a study of cytomegalovirus exposure and HLA in healthy donors. Notes on the study in general: In vitro experiments confirmed that a few CMV-associated chains were specific for CMV antigens. In a later analysis, parvovirus B19, influenza, CMV and Epstein-Barr virus appeared linked to several top co-occurrence clusters.

Note on this clone: Its cognate antigen is unknown.

The PCR used 60 Vbeta and 13 Jbeta primers. Using immunoSEQ multiplex PCR, the repertoire was profiled, and TCRdb retains in-frame clones only, with some absent. Among more than 95,000 clones, 70% to 85% were seen once, and the ten largest hold about 13%. Losses at the gene ends were 1 base for V and 6 bases for J; bases not matched to a gene: 15. The CDR3 is made up of 18 amino acids. The V gene's germline CDR1 is MGHRA and CDR2 YSYEKL. This chain uses TRBV4-1 with TRBJ2-1; 7 bases fit TRBD2. The sequenced material came from PBMCs. This receptor was taken from a woman between 35 and 50 years old in good health and CMV-seropositive. The CDR3 nucleotides read TGCGCCAGCAGCCAAGGAGTATCAGCGGGAAGTCGGGGCAATGAGCAGTTCTTC. Amino acids: CASSQGVSAGSRGNEQFF.